The T cell receptor (beta chain) under discussion was sequenced for a study of CXCR3-negative and CXCR3-positive naive CD8 T cells. Overall study results and limits: Both naive subsets, CXCR3-negative and CXCR3-positive, displayed similar TRBV-TRBJ usage, unlike memory cells. After cryopreservation, expression of CXCR3 was partially reduced, and most assays were run with fresh PBMCs.

Through 5' RACE with UMI labels, the TRB cDNA libraries were prepared. TCRdb reprocessed the 5' RACE reads and keeps a single row for each CDR3 protein, giving no DNA. This sample's table has about 41,000 distinct CDR3 sequences. Germline assignment: CDR1 ENHRY and CDR2 SYGVKD. The CDR3 extends over 15 amino acids. As concerns this clonotype: Its specificity is not known.

Naive cells were sorted as CD45RO-, CCR7+, CD27+ and CD95-. The sequenced sample was naive CXCR3- CD8+ T cells from blood. Described subset: CD45RO-CCR7+CD27+CD95- naive CD8+ T cells lacking CXCR3 (TNR3-). The chain employs TRBV10-3 and TRBJ1-1; TCRdb lists TRBD1, though no DNA is available to test this call. The sequence was collected from a human donor in good health. Some clones in this sample may be carry-over from other donors' samples. This chain's CDR3 is CAISDPGDPNTEAFF.